Included here is one TCR beta chain sequence, with context. Its antigen is not identified. This sample stems from a study of blood T cells in healthy people across ages. It was with a sample-barcoded 5' primer and a J-beta primer mix that a second PCR of about 6 to 12 cycles was run. Every molecule of cDNA carried a tag from a template-switch adaptor with 12 random nucleotides. TCRdb called the 5' RACE reads again in MiXCR, with one record for every CDR3 protein. The repertoire includes 850,000 to 1,300,000 distinct CDR3 sequences, under 45% of them detected once, and over 15% sits in the top ten. Germline V lookup: CDR1 SNHLY, CDR2 FYNNEI. This CDR3 has 12 residues. The V and J ends lost 1 base and 6 bases respectively, with 5 bases between them. Notes on the study in general: Among long-lived donors, naive CD4+ cells were more numerous and diversity higher than in aged donors.

Sequencing was carried out using blood. The sequence was collected from a woman aged 60-75 years in good health. This chain uses TRBV2 with TRBJ2-3; no definite D call. DNA for the CDR3: TGTGCCAGCAGTGAAGGCGTGGATACGCAGTATTTT. Protein: CASSEGVDTQYF.